This entry lists 25 T cell receptor beta chains sequenced from one sample in a study of shared T cell receptors in the human thymus. Only in-frame clones appear in the TCRdb table, and some are missing; sequencing was by immunoSEQ multiplex PCR. The sample shows about 380,000 clones, more than 85% of them seen only once. The material sequenced was thymocytes. These receptors came from a human donor.

CDR3 protein: CASTKAGGRQETQYF. The CDR3 DNA reads as TGTGCCAGCACCAAAGCGGGAGGACGACAAGAGACCCAGTACTTC. V is TRBV21-1 and J is TRBJ2-5; the table's D call, TRBD2, has no DNA check behind it. TRBV21-1 is shown as a pseudogene. The CDR3 sequence is 15 residues long.

The CDR3 bases are TGTGCCAGCAGACAGGGTCCCACGAACACTGAAGCTTTCTTT. It translates to CASRQGPTNTEAFF. This chain connects TRBV27 to TRBJ1-1; the D gene is possibly TRBD1 (6 bases). V lost 6 bases, J lost 1 base, and 12 bases lay in between. From germline, CDR1 is MNHEY and CDR2 SMNVEV (reference sequence). This CDR3 is 14 amino acids long.

The chain employs TRBV5-1 and TRBJ1-1; D is perhaps TRBD1 (5 bases). V was shortened by 4 bases and J by 4 bases, with 17 bases between the two germline ends. The CDR3 consists of 15 residues. From germline, CDR1 is SGHRS and CDR2 YFSETQ. This CDR3 is CASSPAGPRGTEAFF. The CDR3 DNA follows: TGCGCCAGCAGCCCGGCGGGGCCTAGAGGCACTGAAGCTTTCTTT.

This clone occurred once. This chain joins TRBV5-1 and TRBJ2-2; TRBD2 matches at 8 bases. The V and J ends lost 5 bases and 4 bases, in that order; junction bases with no gene match: 4. Looked up from germline, CDR1 is SGHRS and CDR2 is YFSETQ. The CDR3 runs 14 residues. The CDR3 nucleotides are TGCGCCAGCAGTCGACTAGCGCCCACCGGGGAGCTGTTTTTT. Its translation: CASSRLAPTGELFF.

In DNA, the CDR3 is TGTGCCAGCAGTGCGGGACTAGCGGGGTCCTACGAGCAGTACTTC. Translating it yields CASSAGLAGSYEQYF. The rearrangement joins TRBV2 to TRBJ2-7; 13 bases line up with TRBD2. Germline V gene data show CDR1 as SNHLY and CDR2 as FYNNEI. This CDR3 contains 15 residues. Germline trimming cut 4 bases from V and 1 base from J; bases unmatched to any gene: 1.

V usage is TRBV7-9 and J usage is TRBJ2-2, with D possibly being TRBD2 (5 bases). V dropped 5 bases and J dropped 5 bases, with 12 bases sitting between them. Germline V gene sequence: CDR1 SEHNR, CDR2 FQNEAQ (reference sequence). The CDR3 contains 14 residues. The CDR3 DNA sequence: TGTGCCAGCAGCCCCAAACGGGGAACCGGGGAGCTGTTTTTT. Its translation is CASSPKRGTGELFF.

The genes are TRBV7-6 and TRBJ2-3; D unresolved. In germline, CDR1 is SGHVS, CDR2 FNYEAQ. The CDR3 consists of 13 residues. V was pared by 3 bases and J by 4 bases, with 8 bases between. Here the CDR3 DNA reads TGTGCCAGCAGCTTTACCCCTCCAGATACGCAGTATTTT. Residues: CASSFTPPDTQYF.

The chain carries TRBV27 and TRBJ1-4; D is unresolved. This CDR3 comprises 15 residues. Germline loops: CDR1 MNHEY, CDR2 SMNVEV (reference sequence). V dropped 2 bases and J dropped 5 bases, with 12 bases sitting between them. The DNA for the CDR3 is TGTGCCAGCAGTTTAGAAGGCCTCCTCAATGAAAAACTGTTTTTT. Its translation: CASSLEGLLNEKLFF.

The chain uses TRBV5-5 and TRBJ2-7; a weak D match, TRBD2 (7 bases). Per the germline V gene, CDR1 is SGHKS and CDR2 is YYEKEE (reference sequence). The CDR3 is 16 residues long. V lost 0 bases to trimming and J lost 0 bases, with 13 bases between them. The CDR3 sequence: CASSLGGGFYSYEQYF. As DNA, the CDR3 is TGTGCCAGCAGCTTGGGCGGGGGCTTTTACTCCTACGAGCAGTACTTC.

The V call is TRBV4-1, the J call TRBJ2-1; possibly TRBD2 for D (6 bases). The CDR3 consists of 15 residues. V dropped 0 bases and J dropped 4 bases, with 10 bases sitting between them. Germline CDR1 reads MGHRA; CDR2 reads YSYEKL. The CDR3: CASSQDFSGYNEQFF. DNA of the CDR3: TGCGCCAGCAGCCAAGATTTCAGCGGGTACAATGAGCAGTTCTTC.

The V call is TRBV5-4, the J call TRBJ2-1, with 7 bases matching TRBD1. This CDR3 has 16 amino acids. Germline assignment: CDR1 SGHNT and CDR2 YYREEE (reference sequence). V lost 7 bases to trimming and J lost 0 bases; unmatched junction nucleotides: 10. CDR3 amino acids: CASCPDRWSSYNEQFF. The CDR3, as DNA: TGTGCCAGCTGTCCGGACAGGTGGAGCTCCTACAATGAGCAGTTCTTC. The complete variable domain, with remaining parts taken from reference TRBV5-4 and TRBJ2-1, reads ETGVTQSPTHLIKTRGQQVTLRCSSQSGHNTVSWYQQALGQGPQFIFQYYREEENGRGNFPPRFSGLQFPNYSSELNVNALELDDSALYLCASCPDRWSSYNEQFFGPGTRLTVL.

CDR3 nucleotides: TGCAGCGTTGAGGGGGTTTTCACCGGGGAGCTGTTTTTT. It is translated as CSVEGVFTGELFF. The chain joins TRBV29-1 to TRBJ2-2; D tentatively fits TRBD1 or TRBD2 (5 bases each). The CDR3 has 13 amino acids. Trimming pared 3 bases from V and 4 bases from J, leaving 9 bases between. Per the germline V gene, CDR1 is SQVTM and CDR2 is ANQGSEA.

The chain combines TRBV11-1 with TRBJ2-7, with 12 bases fitting TRBD1. The CDR3 contains 17 residues. CDR1 and CDR2 (germline): SGHAT, FQDESV (reference sequence). Germline trimming cut 5 bases from V and 5 bases from J; bases unmatched to any gene: 13. The chain's CDR3 is CASSRPNPGQGANEQYF. DNA for the CDR3: TGTGCCAGCAGCCGACCGAATCCGGGACAGGGGGCTAACGAGCAGTACTTC.

The chain uses TRBV10-1 and TRBJ1-1, with D unclear. The germline V gene has CDR1 WNHNN and CDR2 SYGVQD (reference sequence). There are 12 residues in the CDR3. The ends were cut back, 9 bases at V and 1 base at J, with 9 bases in the middle. The CDR3 loop reads CARNTSNTEAFF. CDR3 in DNA: TGCGCCAGAAATACATCGAACACTGAAGCTTTCTTT.

This chain connects TRBV5-3 to TRBJ2-1; 8 bases are a match to TRBD2. TRBV5-3 counts as an open reading frame of uncertain function. There are 17 residues in the CDR3. The trim removed 2 bases at V and 9 bases at J, leaving 16 bases unmatched. In DNA form, the CDR3 reads TGTGCCAGAAGCTTCCCACGGGTACTAGCGGTAGCGGGTGAGCAGTTCTTC. Translated, it gives CARSFPRVLAVAGEQFF.

This clone was seen a single time. The chain joins TRBV27 to TRBJ2-2; 11 positions agree with TRBD2. CDR1 is MNHEY and CDR2 is SMNVEV in the germline V gene (reference sequence). V shed 5 bases, J shed 6 bases, and the junction held 8 bases outside the gene matches. There are 16 residues in the CDR3. This chain's CDR3 is CASSPLAGGQAGELFF. CDR3 DNA: TGTGCCAGCAGTCCCCTAGCGGGAGGCCAGGCCGGGGAGCTGTTTTTT.

The chain uses TRBV28 and TRBJ2-4, with 13 bases fitting TRBD2. The CDR3 is made up of 20 amino acids. V shed 6 bases, J shed 0 bases, and the junction held 14 bases outside the gene matches. Germline CDR1 is MDHEN and CDR2 is SYDVKM. Written as DNA, the CDR3 is TGTGCCAGCAGACCGGGATGGGGGACTAGCGGGACTTTAGCCAAAAACATTCAGTACTTC. It specifies CASRPGWGTSGTLAKNIQYF.

The V call is TRBV7-9, the J call TRBJ1-1; D perhaps matches TRBD1 (5 bases). This CDR3 contains 17 residues. V was pared by 3 bases and J by 1 base, with 18 bases between. Per the germline V gene, CDR1 is SEHNR and CDR2 is FQNEAQ (reference sequence). The CDR3 DNA follows: TGTGCCAGCAGCTTCACAAAGACAGTGGCGAGGAACACTGAAGCTTTCTTT. Translating gives CASSFTKTVARNTEAFF.

The table lists this clone with a count of one. The chain recombines TRBV6-1 with TRBJ2-1, with 7 nucleotides matching TRBD1. Looked up from germline, CDR1 is MNHNS and CDR2 is SASEGT. V gave up 6 bases and J gave up 0 bases; unmatched junction bases: 5. The CDR3 contains 15 residues. This CDR3 reads CASSRQGSSYNEQFF. Written as DNA, the CDR3 is TGTGCCAGCAGCCGACAGGGCAGCTCCTACAATGAGCAGTTCTTC.

V is TRBV29-1 and J is TRBJ2-1, with D maybe TRBD2 (6 bases). Germline CDR1 SQVTM, CDR2 ANQGSEA. V was shortened by 1 base and J by 0 bases, with 19 bases between the two germline ends. The CDR3 covers 18 residues. The DNA of the CDR3 is TGCAGCGTTGAAGTGGGGGGATTACGCAGAAGCTCCTACAATGAGCAGTTCTTC. Residues: CSVEVGGLRRSSYNEQFF.

The J gene is TRBJ2-3, the V gene TRBV7-3; 12 bases are shared with TRBD2. Germline V lookup: CDR1 SGHTA, CDR2 FQGTGA. V shed 2 bases, J shed 3 bases, and the junction held 9 bases outside the gene matches. The length of the CDR3 is 18 residues. The CDR3 spells CASSLRLAGGRITDTQYF. CDR3 nucleotides: TGTGCCAGCAGCTTACGGCTAGCGGGAGGGAGGATTACAGATACGCAGTATTTT.

The genes are TRBV15 and TRBJ2-3; 7 positions match TRBD1. V shed 1 base, J shed 6 bases, and the junction held 7 bases outside the gene matches. The CDR3 length is 15 residues. In germline, CDR1 is LNHNV, CDR2 YYDKDF (reference sequence). As DNA, the CDR3 is TGTGCCACCAGCAGAGTTGGGGGACAGTTCGATACGCAGTATTTT. Translation gives CATSRVGGQFDTQYF. Full variable domain (remainder filled in from reference TRBV15 and TRBJ2-3): DAMVIQNPRYQVTQFGKPVTLSCSQTLNHNVMYWYQQKSSQAPKLLFHYYDKDFNNEADTPDNFQSRRPNTSFCFLDIRSPGLGDTAMYLCATSRVGGQFDTQYFGPGTRLTVL.

The chain has TRBV6-9 and TRBJ1-2; TRBD1 agrees at 9 bases. The CDR3 totals 14 residues. The V segment lost 4 bases and the J segment 4 bases; nucleotides outside the gene matches: 4. CDR1 is MNHGY and CDR2 is SVAAGI in the germline V gene. The CDR3 is CASSSPDRGYGYTF. The CDR3, as DNA: TGTGCCAGCAGTTCCCCGGACAGGGGCTATGGCTACACCTTC.

The gene calls are TRBV25-1 and TRBJ2-7; 9 bases match TRBD1. The V and J ends lost 2 bases and 0 bases, in that order; junction bases with no gene match: 8. CDR1 and CDR2 from the germline V gene are MGHDK and SYGVNS. The length of the CDR3 is 17 residues. DNA of the CDR3: TGTGCCAGCAGTGAAGCGAGGACAGGGGATAGCTCCTACGAGCAGTACTTC. This translates into CASSEARTGDSSYEQYF.

This clone occurred once. V gene TRBV15 combines with J gene TRBJ2-1, with 13 bases aligning to TRBD2. This CDR3 is 16 amino acids long. Trimming took 5 bases from V and 7 from J; bases not matched to a gene: 8. Germline CDR1 and CDR2: LNHNV and YYDKDF (reference sequence). The DNA for the CDR3 is TGTGCCACCAGCCGGACTAGCGGGAGTTCCGAGAATGAGCAGTTCTTC. Its translation: CATSRTSGSSENEQFF.